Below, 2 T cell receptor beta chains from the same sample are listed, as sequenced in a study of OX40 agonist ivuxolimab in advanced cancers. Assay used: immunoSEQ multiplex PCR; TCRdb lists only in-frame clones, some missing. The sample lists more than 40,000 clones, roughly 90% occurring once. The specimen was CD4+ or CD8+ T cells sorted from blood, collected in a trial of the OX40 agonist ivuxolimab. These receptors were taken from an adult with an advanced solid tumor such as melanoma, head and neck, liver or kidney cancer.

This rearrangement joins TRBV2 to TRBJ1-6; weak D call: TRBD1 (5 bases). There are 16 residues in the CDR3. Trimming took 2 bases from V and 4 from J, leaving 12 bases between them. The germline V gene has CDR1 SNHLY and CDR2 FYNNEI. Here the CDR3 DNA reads TGTGCCAGCAGTGAAATCTCGCCAGGGTATAATTCACCCCTCCACTTT. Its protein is CASSEISPGYNSPLHF.

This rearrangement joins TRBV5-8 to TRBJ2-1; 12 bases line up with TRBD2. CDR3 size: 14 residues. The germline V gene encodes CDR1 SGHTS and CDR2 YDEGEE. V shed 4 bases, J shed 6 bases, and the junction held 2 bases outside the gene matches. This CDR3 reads CASSMGLAGNEQFF. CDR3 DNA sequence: TGTGCCAGCAGCATGGGACTAGCGGGCAATGAGCAGTTCTTC. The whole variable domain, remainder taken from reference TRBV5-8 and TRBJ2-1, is EAGVTQSPTHLIKTRGQQATLRCSPISGHTSVYWYQQALGLGLQFLLWYDEGEERNRGNFPPRFSGRQFPNYSSELNVNALELEDSALYLCASSMGLAGNEQFFGPGTRLTVL.